This T cell receptor beta chain was profiled in a study of control samples from healthy donors and cancer patients. Profiled with immunoSEQ multiplex PCR; TCRdb holds only in-frame clones, not every one. The sample lists about 140,000 clones, less than 95% occurring once. The sample holds one count of this clone. CDR1 LNHDA and CDR2 SQIVND come from the germline V gene (reference sequence). V shed 7 bases and J shed 3 bases, with 19 bases lying between them. The CDR3 is 16 residues long. This rearrangement joins TRBV19 to TRBJ1-5; tentative D call: TRBD1 (6 bases). The source of this sequence is a man aged 18 to 30 in good health. Sequenced input: blood. CDR3 coding DNA: TGTGCCAGTAAAATATTCAGACAGGTTCTCAATCAGCCCCAGCATTTT. Translated: CASKIFRQVLNQPQHF.